This is a list of T cell receptor beta chains from one sample in a study of blood T cell repertoires in COVID-19. Sequenced by immunoSEQ multiplex PCR; TCRdb stores in-frame clones only, minus some. This sample has about 150,000 clones, with about nine tenths found just once. The specimen was peripheral blood. The receptors stem from a woman aged 55-75 years with active or convalescent COVID-19. The CDR3 runs from the conserved cysteine through the conserved F or W. The D gene is left open where the match is weak. The size entry is marked missing in some rows and otherwise reads once, few, many or a size class.

v_call	d_call	clone_size	j_call	cdr3_nt	cdr3_aa
TRBV18	TRBD1	-	TRBJ1-6	TGTGCCAGCTCAGTGACGACAGGGCTGAATTCACCCCTCCACTTT	CASSVTTGLNSPLHF
TRBV5-6	-	few	TRBJ1-2	TGTGCCAGCAACCGGAACCGGGACAAATATGGCTACACCTTC	CASNRNRDKYGYTF
TRBV13	TRBD2	once	TRBJ2-3	TGTGCCAGCAGCTCGGGCCTAGCGGGGGCCCCGGATACGCAGTATTTT	CASSSGLAGAPDTQYF
TRBV18	-	once	TRBJ1-5	TGTGCCAGCTCAGCTACAGATAGCAATCAGCCCCAGCATTTT	CASSATDSNQPQHF
TRBV11-2	TRBD2	-	TRBJ2-7	TGTGCCAGCAGCCCCTGGGCCGGGGGGTCATACGAGAGCTCCTACGAGCAGTACTTC	CASSPWAGGSYESSYEQYF
TRBV6-5	-	-	TRBJ2-2	TGTGCCAGCAGTTACTCCCAGGGAGGCACCGGGGAGCTGTTTTTT	CASSYSQGGTGELFF
TRBV4-3	TRBD1	-	TRBJ2-3	TGCGCCAGCAGCGGACAGGGGGCCACAGATACGCAGTATTTT	CASSGQGATDTQYF
TRBV18	TRBD1	-	TRBJ1-1	TGTGCCAGCTCACTCAGATTTACCGGGACAGGGGGCATGAACACTGAAGCTTTCTTT	CASSLRFTGTGGMNTEAFF
TRBV6-5	-	-	TRBJ2-4	TGTGCCAGCAGTTTACGAGCAACCAAAAACATTCAGTACTTC	CASSLRATKNIQYF
TRBV12-5	-	-	TRBJ1-2	TGTGCTAGTGGTTTGGAGGGGATCATCTATGGCTACACCTTC	CASGLEGIIYGYTF
TRBV12-3/TRBV12-4	-	-	TRBJ1-1	TGTGCCAGCAGTTCAAGGGGGAACACTGAAGCTTTCTTT	CASSSRGNTEAFF
TRBV9	-	once	TRBJ1-5	TGTGCCAGCAGCGCGCAGGGGTCAGCTCAGCCCCAGCATTTT	CASSAQGSAQPQHF
TRBV3-1/TRBV3-2	TRBD1	-	TRBJ2-7	TGTGCCAGCAGCCAAGAGACAGGGAGCTCCTACGAGCAGTACTTC	CASSQETGSSYEQYF
TRBV12-3/TRBV12-4	-	-	TRBJ1-1	TGTGCCAGCAATCGGGGTACTCGGGAAGCTTTCTTT	CASNRGTREAFF
TRBV5-7	TRBD2	-	TRBJ2-1	TGTGCCAGCAGCGAGGGACCCGGACTAGCTTGTGTCAATGAGCAGTTCTTC	CASSEGPGLACVNEQFF
TRBV28	-	-	TRBJ2-7	TGTGCCAGCAGTTTAGGTGGACTCGAGCAGTACTTC	CASSLGGLEQYF
TRBV6-1	-	once	TRBJ1-4	TGTGCCAGCAGTGAACAGCGGGGGCGGATCGAAAAACTGTTTTTT	CASSEQRGRIEKLFF
TRBV5-6	-	-	TRBJ1-4	TGTGCCAGCAGCTTATTAAGCTCAGGGATTGAAAAACTGTTTTTT	CASSLLSSGIEKLFF
TRBV5-1	-	-	TRBJ2-1	TGCGCCAGCAGACAACGAGAGGCCAATGAGCAGTTCTTC	CASRQREANEQFF
TRBV2	-	-	TRBJ1-5	TGTGCCAGCAGCGGTGGACTGAGCAATCAGCCCCAGCATTTT	CASSGGLSNQPQHF
TRBV12-5	TRBD1	-	TRBJ2-3	TGTGCTAGTGGTACTCGACAGGGTTGGGCCACAGATACGCAGTATTTT	CASGTRQGWATDTQYF
TRBV30	TRBD1	few	TRBJ1-2	TGTGCCTGGATCAAGGACAGGGCCGGCTACACCTTC	CAWIKDRAGYTF
TRBV5-1	TRBD2	-	TRBJ2-3	TGCGCCAGCAGCTTACCCCTAGCGGCTACGACAGATACGCAGTATTTT	CASSLPLAATTDTQYF
TRBV18	-	-	TRBJ1-4	TGTGCCAGCTCACCAAACTCCATTTCCTTAACTAATGAAAAACTGTTTTTT	CASSPNSISLTNEKLFF
TRBV12-5	TRBD1	-	TRBJ1-4	TGTGCTAGTGGTTTGGGACAGGGTTTAGAAAAACTGTTTTTT	CASGLGQGLEKLFF
TRBV4-3	-	-	TRBJ1-6	TGCGCCAGCAGCCAAGGGGGGGGTCATAATTCACCCCTCCACTTT	CASSQGGGHNSPLHF
TRBV19	-	-	TRBJ1-4	TGTGCCAGTAGTATCTCGGGGGGTAATGAAAAACTGTTTTTT	CASSISGGNEKLFF
TRBV5-4	-	-	TRBJ2-7	TGTGCCAGCAGCGCAACCCCGGAGGTCGAGCAGTACTTC	CASSATPEVEQYF
TRBV9	-	-	TRBJ1-1	TGTGCCAGCAGCGTAGATATCGTGAACACTGAAGCTTTCTTT	CASSVDIVNTEAFF
TRBV7-2	TRBD2	-	TRBJ2-5	TGTGCCAGCAGCTTAGCGCACGGACTAGAAGAGACCCAGTACTTC	CASSLAHGLEETQYF
TRBV7-9	-	-	TRBJ2-3	TGTGCCAGCAGCTTAGGGGCCGGGGGTACAGATACGCAGTATTTT	CASSLGAGGTDTQYF
TRBV6-6	-	-	TRBJ2-7	TGTGCCAGCAGTTACCGGGGTGGCTCATATCGCGAGCAGTACTTC	CASSYRGGSYREQYF
TRBV7-9	TRBD1	-	TRBJ1-3	TGTGCCAGGGGACAGGGGTTTTCCGGAAACACCATATATTTT	CARGQGFSGNTIYF
TRBV6-5	TRBD1	-	TRBJ1-2	TGTGCCAGCAGCCTCGACAGGGAACCTAACTATGGCTACACCTTC	CASSLDREPNYGYTF
TRBV5-4	TRBD2	-	TRBJ2-2	TGTGCCAGCAGCGCGGGACTAGCGGATGCGAACACCGGGGAGCTGTTTTTT	CASSAGLADANTGELFF
TRBV12-5	TRBD1	-	TRBJ2-1	TGTGCTAGTGGCTGGACAGGGCCTAATGAGCAGTTCTTC	CASGWTGPNEQFF
TRBV5-1	-	-	TRBJ2-5	TGCGCCAGCAGTAATACTAGCCCCCAAGAGACCCAGTACTTC	CASSNTSPQETQYF
TRBV7-2	TRBD1	-	TRBJ2-1	TGTGCCAGCAGCATGGGACAGGGGGGCAATGAGCAGTTCTTC	CASSMGQGGNEQFF
TRBV5-5	TRBD1	-	TRBJ1-2	TGTGCCAGCAGCACCAACAGGGGGCGATCCGATGGCTACACCTTC	CASSTNRGRSDGYTF
TRBV6-6	TRBD2	-	TRBJ2-2	TGTGCCAGCAGTACCTTCGGGGGACTAAACACCGGGGAGCTGTTTTTT	CASSTFGGLNTGELFF
TRBV19	TRBD1	-	TRBJ1-5	TGTGCCAGTAGTAAGGCACAGGGGAATCAGCCCCAGCATTTT	CASSKAQGNQPQHF